The 8 T cell receptor beta chains below were found in one sample sequenced in a study of blood T cell repertoires in COVID-19. Assay used: immunoSEQ multiplex PCR; TCRdb lists only in-frame clones, some missing. The data contain 280,000 or so clones, around 90% of them seen just once; the ten biggest clones take up 6% to 7%. Material for sequencing was PBMCs or T cells enriched from blood (not recorded which). The receptors originated from a woman aged 40 to 55 who had recovered from COVID-19.

The CDR3 here is CASSLSPGLAAEQYF. CDR3 bases: TGTGCCAGCAGTTTATCCCCGGGACTAGCCGCCGAGCAGTACTTC. V and J are TRBV27 and TRBJ2-7; 9 positions agree with TRBD2. CDR1 is MNHEY and CDR2 is SMNVEV in the germline V gene (reference sequence). V trimming: 0 bases; J trimming: 6 bases; junction bases outside the gene matches: 6. The CDR3 has 15 amino acids.

V usage is TRBV7-9 and J usage is TRBJ2-4; maybe TRBD2 (6 bases). Trimming removed 1 base at V and 0 bases at J, with 13 bases between. CDR1 is SEHNR and CDR2 is FQNEAQ in the germline V gene (reference sequence). The CDR3 consists of 17 residues. CDR3 sequence: CASSLVGAGSAKNIQYF. The DNA for the CDR3 is TGTGCCAGCAGCTTAGTTGGGGCGGGGTCAGCCAAAAACATTCAGTACTTC. The variable domain in full, with the rest retrieved from reference TRBV7-9 and TRBJ2-4, is DTGVSQNPRHKITKRGQNVTFRCDPISEHNRLYWYRQTLGQGPEFLTYFQNEAQLEKSRLLSDRFSAERPKGSFSTLEIQRTEQGDSAMYLCASSLVGAGSAKNIQYFGAGTRLSVL.

The chain is built from TRBV4-3 and TRBJ1-2; a possible D gene is TRBD1 (5 bases). The V and J ends lost 1 base and 8 bases respectively, with 11 bases between them. The CDR3 is made up of 13 amino acids. Germline V CDR1 and CDR2: LGHNA, YSLEER. Written as DNA, the CDR3 is TGCGCCAGCAGCCAAGGCAGGGTGGGCGGCTACACCTTC. Translation gives CASSQGRVGGYTF.

The genes are TRBV2 and TRBJ2-7; TRBD1 might be the D (5 bases). The CDR3 has 13 residues. V was shortened by 7 bases and J by 3 bases, with 13 bases between the two germline ends. The V gene's germline CDR1 is SNHLY and CDR2 FYNNEI. The CDR3 sequence is CASNSAGYYEQYF. The CDR3 DNA reads TGTGCCAGCAATTCTGCAGGGTACTACGAGCAGTACTTC.

The chain recombines TRBV6-5 with TRBJ2-7, with D unresolved. CDR3 length: 14 residues. The germline gives CDR1 MNHEY, CDR2 SVGAGI. The V gene lost 5 bases and the J gene lost 2 bases, with 13 bases spanning the gap. The CDR3 sequence is CASSRFGATYEQYF. Here the CDR3 DNA reads TGTGCCAGCAGTCGGTTCGGAGCCACCTACGAGCAGTACTTC.

The rearrangement joins TRBV6-1 to TRBJ1-1; 9 bases line up with TRBD1. J was trimmed by 5 bases and V by 3 bases; bases with no gene match: 4. The CDR3 extends over 14 amino acids. CDR1 and CDR2 from the germline V gene are MNHNS and SASEGT. The CDR3 DNA sequence: TGTGCCAGCAGTGAGACAGGGGGAGTTACTGAAGCTTTCTTT. Amino acids: CASSETGGVTEAFF.

This chain uses TRBV7-2 with TRBJ2-2; tentatively, D is TRBD1 (6 bases). CDR3 length: 17 residues. V lost 5 bases, J lost 6 bases, and 22 bases lay in between. CDR1 is SGHTA and CDR2 is FQGNSA in the germline V gene. The CDR3 spells CASSPADSGGLSGELFF. As DNA, the CDR3 is TGTGCCAGCAGCCCCGCGGACAGTGGCGGGCTTTCCGGGGAGCTGTTTTTT.

This clone was counted a single time. J is TRBJ1-1 and V is TRBV19; D perhaps matches TRBD1 (6 bases). In germline, CDR1 is LNHDA, CDR2 SQIVND (reference sequence). The CDR3 has 13 residues. V dropped 5 bases and J dropped 9 bases, with 16 bases sitting between them. This chain's CDR3 is CASSPRQATKAFF. The CDR3 bases are TGTGCCAGTAGTCCGCGACAGGCAACAAAAGCTTTCTTT.